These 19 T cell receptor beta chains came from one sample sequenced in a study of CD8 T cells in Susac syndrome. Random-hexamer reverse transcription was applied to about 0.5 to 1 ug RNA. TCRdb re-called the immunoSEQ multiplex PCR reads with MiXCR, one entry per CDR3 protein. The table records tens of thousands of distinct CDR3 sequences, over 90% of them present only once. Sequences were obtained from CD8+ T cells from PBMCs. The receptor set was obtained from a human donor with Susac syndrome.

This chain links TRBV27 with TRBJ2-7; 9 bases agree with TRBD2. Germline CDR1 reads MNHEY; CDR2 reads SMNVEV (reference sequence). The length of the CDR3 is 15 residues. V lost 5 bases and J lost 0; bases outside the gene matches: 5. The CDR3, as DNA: TGTGCCAGCAGTGCGGGACTAGCAGCCTCCTACGAGCAGTACTTC. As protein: CASSAGLAASYEQYF.

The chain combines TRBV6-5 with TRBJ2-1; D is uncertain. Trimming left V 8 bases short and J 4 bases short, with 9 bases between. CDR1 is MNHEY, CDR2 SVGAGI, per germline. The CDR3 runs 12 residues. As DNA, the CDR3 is TGTGCCAGCGGCCTCCCATACAATGAGCAGTTCTTC. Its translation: CASGLPYNEQFF.

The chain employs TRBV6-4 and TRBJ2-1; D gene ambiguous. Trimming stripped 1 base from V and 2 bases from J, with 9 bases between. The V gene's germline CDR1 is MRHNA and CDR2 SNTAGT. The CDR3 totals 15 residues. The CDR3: CASSDLADPYNEQFF. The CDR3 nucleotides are TGTGCCAGCAGTGACTTGGCTGACCCCTACAATGAGCAGTTCTTC.

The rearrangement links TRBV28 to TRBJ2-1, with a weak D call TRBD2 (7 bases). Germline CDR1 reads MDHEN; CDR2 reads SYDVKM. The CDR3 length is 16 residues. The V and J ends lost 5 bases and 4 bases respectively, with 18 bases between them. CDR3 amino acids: CASSHRQAGGYNEQFF. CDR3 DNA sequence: TGTGCCAGCAGTCACAGACAGGCCGGGGGGTACAATGAGCAGTTCTTC. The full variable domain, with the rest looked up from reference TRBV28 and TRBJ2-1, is DVKVTQSSRYLVKRTGEKVFLECVQDMDHENMFWYRQDPGLGLRLIYFSYDVKMKEKGDIPEGYSVSREKKERFSLILESASTNQTSMYLCASSHRQAGGYNEQFFGPGTRLTVL.

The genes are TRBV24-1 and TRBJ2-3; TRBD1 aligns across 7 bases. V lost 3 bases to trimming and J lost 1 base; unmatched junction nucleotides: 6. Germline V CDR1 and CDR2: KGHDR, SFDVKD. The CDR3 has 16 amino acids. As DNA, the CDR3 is TGTGCCACCAGTGATCTTACCGGGACAGGCACAGATACGCAGTATTTT. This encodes CATSDLTGTGTDTQYF.

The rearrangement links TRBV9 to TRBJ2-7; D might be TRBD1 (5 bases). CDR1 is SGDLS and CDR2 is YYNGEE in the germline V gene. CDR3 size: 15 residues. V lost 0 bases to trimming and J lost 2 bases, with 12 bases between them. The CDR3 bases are TGTGCCAGCAGCGTAGGGGGCCATAATGCCTACGAGCAGTACTTC. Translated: CASSVGGHNAYEQYF.

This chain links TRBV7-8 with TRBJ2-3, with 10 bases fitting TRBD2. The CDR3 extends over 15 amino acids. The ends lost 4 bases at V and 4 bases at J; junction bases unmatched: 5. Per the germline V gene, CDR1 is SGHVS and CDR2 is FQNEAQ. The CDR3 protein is CASSSGAGGPDTQYF. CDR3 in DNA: TGTGCCAGCAGCTCAGGAGCGGGAGGGCCAGATACGCAGTATTTT.

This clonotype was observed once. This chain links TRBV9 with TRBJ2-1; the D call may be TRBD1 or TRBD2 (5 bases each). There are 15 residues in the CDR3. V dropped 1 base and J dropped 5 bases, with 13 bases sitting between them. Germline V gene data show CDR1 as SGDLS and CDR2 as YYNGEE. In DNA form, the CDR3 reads TGTGCCAGCAGCGTATGGGGGAACCCCCACAATGAGCAGTTCTTC. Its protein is CASSVWGNPHNEQFF.

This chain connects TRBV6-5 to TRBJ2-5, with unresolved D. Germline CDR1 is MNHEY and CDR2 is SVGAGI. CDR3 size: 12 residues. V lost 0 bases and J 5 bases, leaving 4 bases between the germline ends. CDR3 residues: CASSYSGETQYF. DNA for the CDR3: TGTGCCAGCAGTTACTCGGGGGAGACCCAGTACTTC.

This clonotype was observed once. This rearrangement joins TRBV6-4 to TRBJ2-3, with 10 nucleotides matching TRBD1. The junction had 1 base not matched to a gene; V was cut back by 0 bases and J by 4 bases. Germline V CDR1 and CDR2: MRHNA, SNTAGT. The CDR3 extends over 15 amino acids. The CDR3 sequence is CASSDSGQGADTQYF. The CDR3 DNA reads TGTGCCAGCAGTGACTCTGGACAGGGGGCAGATACGCAGTATTTT.

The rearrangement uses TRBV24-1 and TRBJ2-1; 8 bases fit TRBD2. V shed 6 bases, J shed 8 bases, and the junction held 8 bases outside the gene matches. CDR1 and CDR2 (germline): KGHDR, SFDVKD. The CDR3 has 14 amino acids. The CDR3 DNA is TGTGCCACCAGTTCGCAGCGGGAGTCCGATGAGCAGTTCTTC. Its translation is CATSSQRESDEQFF.

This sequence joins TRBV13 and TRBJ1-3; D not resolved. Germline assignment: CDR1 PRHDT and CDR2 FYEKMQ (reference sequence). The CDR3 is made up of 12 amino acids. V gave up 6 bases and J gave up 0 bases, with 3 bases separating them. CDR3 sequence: CASRTSGNTIYF. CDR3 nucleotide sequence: TGTGCCAGCAGAACCTCTGGAAACACCATATATTTT.

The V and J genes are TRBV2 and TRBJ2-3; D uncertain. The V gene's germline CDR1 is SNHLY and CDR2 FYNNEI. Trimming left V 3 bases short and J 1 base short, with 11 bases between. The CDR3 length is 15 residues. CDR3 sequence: CASSELTTRTDTQYF. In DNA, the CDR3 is TGTGCCAGCAGTGAGTTAACTACCCGCACAGATACGCAGTATTTT.

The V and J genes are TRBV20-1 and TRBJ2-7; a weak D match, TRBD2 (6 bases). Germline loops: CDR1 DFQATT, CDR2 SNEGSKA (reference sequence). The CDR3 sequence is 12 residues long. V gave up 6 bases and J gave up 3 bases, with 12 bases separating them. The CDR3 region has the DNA TGCAGTGCCTTAGCGGAGCACTACGAGCAGTACTTC. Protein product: CSALAEHYEQYF.

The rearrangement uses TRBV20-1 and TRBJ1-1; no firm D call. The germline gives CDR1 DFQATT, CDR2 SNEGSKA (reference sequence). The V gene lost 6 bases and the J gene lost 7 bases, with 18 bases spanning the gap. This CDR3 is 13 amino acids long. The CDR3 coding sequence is TGCAGTGCCAACCCCTCGGCGACGCTTGAAGCTTTCTTT. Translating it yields CSANPSATLEAFF.

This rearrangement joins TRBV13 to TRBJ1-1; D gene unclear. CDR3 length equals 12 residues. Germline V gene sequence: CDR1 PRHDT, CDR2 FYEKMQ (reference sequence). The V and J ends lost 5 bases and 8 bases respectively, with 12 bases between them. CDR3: CASSPGIREAFF. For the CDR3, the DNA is TGTGCCAGCAGCCCCGGGATTCGGGAAGCTTTCTTT.

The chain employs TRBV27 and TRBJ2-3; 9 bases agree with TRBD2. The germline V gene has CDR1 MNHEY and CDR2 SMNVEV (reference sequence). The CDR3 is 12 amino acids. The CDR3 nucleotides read TGTGGTTGCGGGAGGGCCGCAGATACGCAGTATTTT. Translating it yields CGCGRAADTQYF.

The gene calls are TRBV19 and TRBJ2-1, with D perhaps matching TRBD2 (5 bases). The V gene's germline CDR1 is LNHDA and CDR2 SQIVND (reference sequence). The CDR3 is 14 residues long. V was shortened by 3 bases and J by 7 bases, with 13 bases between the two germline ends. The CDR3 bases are TGTGCCAGTAGTATCACCGGGATGTTGAATGAGCAGTTCTTC. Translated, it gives CASSITGMLNEQFF. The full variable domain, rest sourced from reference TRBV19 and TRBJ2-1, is DGGITQSPKYLFRKEGQNVTLSCEQNLNHDAMYWYRQDPGQGLRLIYYSQIVNDFQKGDIAEGYSVSREKKESFPLTVTSAQKNPTAFYLCASSITGMLNEQFFGPGTRLTVL.

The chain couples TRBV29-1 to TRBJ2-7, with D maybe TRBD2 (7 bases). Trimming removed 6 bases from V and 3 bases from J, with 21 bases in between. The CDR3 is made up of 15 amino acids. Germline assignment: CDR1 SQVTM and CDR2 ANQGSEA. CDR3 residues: CSVLEGGGAFYEQYF. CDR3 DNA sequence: TGCAGCGTACTCGAGGGAGGGGGAGCATTCTACGAGCAGTACTTC.